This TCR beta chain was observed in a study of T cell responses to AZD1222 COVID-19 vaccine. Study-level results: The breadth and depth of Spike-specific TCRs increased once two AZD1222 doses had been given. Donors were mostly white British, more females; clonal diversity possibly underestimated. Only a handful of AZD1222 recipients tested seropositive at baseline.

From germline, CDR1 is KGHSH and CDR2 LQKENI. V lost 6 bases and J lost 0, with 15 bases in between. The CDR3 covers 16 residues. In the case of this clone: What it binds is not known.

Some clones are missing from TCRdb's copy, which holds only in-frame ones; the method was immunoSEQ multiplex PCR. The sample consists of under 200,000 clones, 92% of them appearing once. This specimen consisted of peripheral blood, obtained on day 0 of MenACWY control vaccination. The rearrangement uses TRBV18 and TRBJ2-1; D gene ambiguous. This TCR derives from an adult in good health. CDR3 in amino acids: CASSPGFQSSYNEQFF. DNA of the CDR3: TGTGCCAGCTCCCCGGGCTTCCAGAGCTCCTACAATGAGCAGTTCTTC.